This T cell receptor beta chain derives from a study of CD8+ T cells in alopecia areata. About the research overall: Treated patients took oral tofacitinib at 5 to 10 mg twice daily.

The CDR3 consists of 14 residues. Noted treatment: oral pan-JAK inhibitor, 5-10 mg twice daily. Alopecia areata patients gave lesional scalp punch biopsies and peripheral blood samples. This clone has a handful of counts. cDNA serving as the sequencing template came from extracted, reverse transcribed RNA. Generated by immunoSEQ multiplex PCR, the TCRdb table keeps only in-frame clones and is missing some. This table holds some 170,000 clones, 50% to 75% found once. The TCR sequence derives from a human donor with alopecia areata. This chain connects TRBV21-1 to TRBJ2-3; the D call TRBD2 from the table was never checked on the DNA. TRBV21-1 is an annotated pseudogene. Specimen: CD4+ T cells sorted from blood, collected at approximately week 61, from a patient treated with tofacitinib. CDR3 in amino acids: CASSKRTSTDTQYF. CDR3 nucleotides: TGTGCCAGCAGCAAGAGAACCAGCACAGATACGCAGTATTTT.